Presented here are 31 T cell receptor beta chains from one specimen sequenced in a study of breast tumors, draining lymph nodes, adjacent tissues. Breast cancer patients provided tissue from their axillary draining lymph nodes. MiXCR was run by TCRdb on the multiplex PCR reads, yielding one entry per CDR3 protein. The table lists some 140,000 distinct CDR3 sequences, under 25% of them singletons. Sequenced input: axillary lymph node tissue. The receptors here all came from a female donor with breast cancer. Some clones in this sample may be carry-over from other donors' samples.

Comment on this clonotype: A read error may explain this, as a much larger clone is one base away. This chain links TRBV7-2 with TRBJ2-1; D ambiguous. Deletions cut 1 base from V and 1 base from J, with 20 bases between. This CDR3 region has 19 residues. Germline assignment: CDR1 SGHTA and CDR2 FQGNSA. Written as DNA, the CDR3 is TGTGCCAGCAGCTTAGTTCTCGGAGAAGGATTGTTGTCCTACAATGAGCAGTTCTTC. This gives the protein CASSLVLGEGLLSYNEQFF.

This clonotype was observed at least ten times. The genes are TRBV29-1 and TRBJ2-7, with unresolved D. Germline CDR1 SQVTM, CDR2 ANQGSEA. Trimming took 4 bases from V and 2 from J, leaving 9 bases between them. The CDR3 runs to 12 residues. CDR3 residues: CSVAPGTYEQYF. In DNA, the CDR3 is TGCAGCGTTGCCCCAGGAACCTACGAGCAGTACTTC.

This clonotype was detected many times. J is TRBJ1-4 and V is TRBV2; D not certain. The CDR3 loop spans 13 amino acids. Trimming stripped 7 bases from V and 1 base from J, with 7 bases between. Looked up from germline, CDR1 is SNHLY and CDR2 is FYNNEI. CDR3 DNA: TGTGCCAGCACGGCGCGAACTAATGAAAAACTGTTTTTT. This codes for CASTARTNEKLFF.

The V and J genes are TRBV6-5 and TRBJ1-1; TRBD1 is a possible D gene (6 bases). Trimming left V 6 bases short and J 6 bases short, with 17 bases between. There are 14 residues in the CDR3. CDR1 and CDR2 from the germline V gene are MNHEY and SVGAGI. The CDR3 protein is CASSLVQGLAEAFF. CDR3 DNA: TGTGCCAGCAGCCTAGTACAGGGATTGGCTGAAGCTTTCTTT.

This clonotype was seen a few times. Just one base apart from a much larger clone, this may be a read error. The chain couples TRBV30 to TRBJ2-7; a weak D match, TRBD2 (6 bases). The CDR3 has 15 residues. Germline V lookup: CDR1 GTSNPN, CDR2 SVGIG (reference sequence). V was pared by 0 bases and J by 2 bases, with 14 bases between. For the CDR3, the DNA is TGTGCCTGGAGTGTGGTAGGGAGGTCCACCTACGAGCAGTACTTC. Encoded protein: CAWSVVGRSTYEQYF. The whole variable domain, remainder taken from reference TRBV30 and TRBJ2-7, is SQTIHQWPATLVQPVGSPLSLECTVEGTSNPNLYWYRQAAGRGLQLLFYSVGIGQISSEVPQNLSASRPQDRQFILSSKKLLLSDSGFYLCAWSVVGRSTYEQYFGPGTRLTVT.

This clonotype was counted ten times or more. The J gene is TRBJ2-1, the V gene TRBV11-2; perhaps TRBD2 as D (6 bases). V was clipped by 5 bases and J by 7 bases, with 18 bases between them. Germline V gives CDR1 SGHAT, CDR2 FQNNGV. The CDR3 is 15 amino acids. The CDR3 coding sequence is TGTGCCAGCAGCCAGCCGGGAGCCACGGGTAATGAGCAGTTCTTC. Protein sequence: CASSQPGATGNEQFF.

This clonotype has at least ten counts. The gene calls are TRBV11-3 and TRBJ2-7, with TRBD2 matching over 10 bases. V shed 7 bases and J 7 bases; nucleotides not matched to a gene: 7. The CDR3 covers 13 residues. Germline CDR1 reads SGHNT; CDR2 reads YENEEA. This CDR3 is CASTLAGAGEQYF. The CDR3 DNA follows: TGTGCCAGCACTCTAGCGGGAGCTGGTGAGCAGTACTTC.

The chain carries TRBV18 and TRBJ1-5, with 9 positions matching TRBD1. The CDR3 is made up of 16 amino acids. V was pared by 4 bases and J by 6 bases, with 10 bases of the junction left unmatched. CDR1 and CDR2 (germline): KGHSH, LQKENI. The CDR3 DNA follows: TGTGCCAGCTCACTCCGGACAGGGGAAGGCAGTCAGCCCCAGCATTTT. Translated, it gives CASSLRTGEGSQPQHF.

To note about this clonotype: An end of the junction differs from the germline gene, which may be a read error. The gene calls are TRBV19 and TRBJ2-2; tentative D call: TRBD2 (6 bases). The germline CDR1 and CDR2 sequences are LNHDA and SQIVND (reference sequence). The CDR3 spans 11 residues. CDR3 in amino acids: CVSMGRGELFF. The CDR3 DNA is TGTGTCAGTATGGGGAGGGGGGAGCTGTTTTTT.

This clonotype was seen many times. The chain joins TRBV7-6 to TRBJ2-7, with a tentative D call TRBD2 (7 bases). Trimming pared 3 bases from V and 2 bases from J, leaving 14 bases between. Germline V gene data show CDR1 as SGHVS and CDR2 as FNYEAQ. This CDR3 region has 15 residues. DNA of the CDR3: TGTGCCAGCAGCTTGGGGGAGGGGGTCCCCTACGAGCAGTACTTC. This encodes CASSLGEGVPYEQYF.

Note on this clonotype: A much larger clone lies a single base off, so this may be a read error. The chain employs TRBV20-1 and TRBJ1-2; D not certain. The CDR3 runs to 11 residues. Germline CDR1 and CDR2: DFQATT and SNEGSKA (reference sequence). CDR3 amino acids: CSARSDYGHTF. In DNA form, the CDR3 reads TGCAGTGCTAGGTCCGACTATGGCCACACCTTC.

This clonotype was counted many times. The chain carries TRBV6-6 and TRBJ2-2; 8 nucleotides align to TRBD1. This CDR3 spans 17 amino acids. V was pared by 5 bases and J by 2 bases, with 10 bases of the junction left unmatched. Germline loops: CDR1 MNHNY, CDR2 SVGAGI (reference sequence). The CDR3, as DNA: TGTGCCAGCAGTCTACCGAGAGGACAGGGTAACACCGGGGAGCTGTTTTTT. It is translated as CASSLPRGQGNTGELFF.

In regard to this clonotype: At one boundary the junction diverges from the germline segment, which might be a read error. The chain links TRBV7-9 to TRBJ2-2; weak D call: TRBD2 (6 bases). From germline, CDR1 is SEHNR and CDR2 FQNEAQ (reference sequence). The CDR3 totals 16 residues. In DNA form, the CDR3 reads TGTGCCAGCAGCTTAGAGGTGGGGCTCCCCTCGGGGGAGCTGCTTTTT. Amino acid sequence: CASSLEVGLPSGELLF.

The chain carries TRBV28 and TRBJ2-2; either TRBD1 or TRBD2 may fit D (5 bases each). The CDR3 covers 13 residues. Germline V CDR1 and CDR2: MDHEN, SYDVKM. Trimming took off 10 bases at V and 0 bases at J, with 9 bases between the two ends. The chain's CDR3 is CAIKGPNTGELFF. In DNA, the CDR3 is TGTGCCATTAAGGGACCGAACACCGGGGAGCTGTTTTTT.

This clonotype was seen ten or more times. This chain connects TRBV7-9 to TRBJ2-1; 15 bases match TRBD2. Germline values: CDR1 SEHNR, CDR2 FQNEAQ (reference sequence). V shed 5 bases and J 10 bases; nucleotides not matched to a gene: 15. There are 18 residues in the CDR3. The CDR3: CASSPGLAGGPKSYEQFF. In DNA form, the CDR3 reads TGTGCCAGCAGCCCCGGACTAGCGGGAGGGCCCAAATCATACGAGCAGTTCTTC.

A few counts support this clonotype. The chain carries TRBV6-5 and TRBJ1-1, with 9 bases fitting TRBD1. The J segment lost 7 bases and the V segment lost 7 bases, leaving 4 bases of the junction unmatched. Germline V gene lookup returns CDR1 MNHEY and CDR2 SVGAGI. This CDR3 contains 12 residues. The DNA for the CDR3 is TGTGCCAGCACCTCGGGACAGGGTGAAGCTTTCTTT. This gives the protein CASTSGQGEAFF.

This clonotype came up many times. The J gene is TRBJ2-3, the V gene TRBV12-3 or TRBV12-4; D call uncertain. The CDR3 consists of 13 residues. The V end was cut by 4 bases, the J end by 4 bases, with 9 bases between. The CDR3 DNA reads as TGTGCCAGCAGTTGGGCAGGTCCAGATACGCAGTATTTT. Translation gives CASSWAGPDTQYF.

The CDR3: CASSVDGVYGYTF. The CDR3 bases are TGCGCCAGCAGCGTGGACGGAGTCTATGGCTACACCTTC. The chain couples TRBV5-1 to TRBJ1-2, with D hard to call. There are 13 residues in the CDR3. V was clipped by 4 bases and J by 4 bases, with 11 bases between them. CDR1 is SGHRS and CDR2 is YFSETQ in the germline V gene. The variable domain in full, completed from reference TRBV5-1 and TRBJ1-2, reads KAGVTQTPRYLIKTRGQQVTLSCSPISGHRSVSWYQQTPGQGLQFLFEYFSETQRNKGNFPGRFSGRQFSNSRSEMNVSTLELGDSALYLCASSVDGVYGYTFGSGTRLTVV.

This clonotype was detected only a few times. This sequence joins TRBV28 and TRBJ1-5, with D perhaps TRBD1 (6 bases). Germline V CDR1 and CDR2: MDHEN, SYDVKM. V lost 4 bases to trimming and J lost 9 bases, with 10 bases between them. The length of the CDR3 is 12 residues. This CDR3 is CASSYPDRPQHF. In DNA, the CDR3 is TGTGCCAGCAGTTACCCGGACAGGCCCCAGCATTTT.

This clonotype was seen repeatedly, ten times or more. J is TRBJ2-5 and V is TRBV20-1; no reliable D call. V shed 5 bases and J shed 4 bases, with 17 bases lying between them. The CDR3 is 14 amino acids. The germline gives CDR1 DFQATT, CDR2 SNEGSKA (reference sequence). CDR3 residues: CSAPPLRRGETQYF. Here the CDR3 DNA reads TGCAGTGCTCCACCACTTAGGAGAGGAGAGACCCAGTACTTC.

About this clonotype itself: A much larger clone differs by one base, so this may be a read error. V is TRBV2 and J is TRBJ1-6, with a tentative D call TRBD1 (5 bases). Germline values: CDR1 SNHLY, CDR2 FYNNEI. This CDR3 is built from 12 residues. As DNA, the CDR3 is TGTGCCAGCCGACAGCCCTATTCACTCCTCCACTTT. Encoded protein: CASRQPYSLLHF.

In regard to this clonotype: A clone one base away is much larger, so this may be a read error. The V and J genes are TRBV12-3 or TRBV12-4 and TRBJ2-3; 10 bases fit TRBD2. With V trimmed by 3 bases and J by 6 bases, 9 bases remained unmatched. This CDR3 is 16 amino acids long. This CDR3 is CASSFILAGATDTQYF. CDR3 sequence (DNA): TGTGCCAGCAGTTTCATCCTAGCGGGAGCGACTGATACGCAGTATTTT.

In this sample, this clonotype turned up many times. This chain links TRBV5-4 with TRBJ2-3, with 8 bases identical to TRBD1. From germline, CDR1 is SGHNT and CDR2 YYREEE (reference sequence). The CDR3 has 14 residues. The V gene end was trimmed by 4 bases and the J gene end by 3 bases; junction bases not matched to a gene: 4. The CDR3, as DNA: TGTGCCAGCAGCACGACAGGGGTTACAGATACGCAGTATTTT. It yields the protein CASSTTGVTDTQYF.

The table lists this clonotype with a count of one. The chain links TRBV5-4 to TRBJ2-7; D ambiguous. V lost 1 base, J lost 6 bases, and 20 bases lay in between. CDR3 length: 16 residues. The V gene's germline CDR1 is SGHNT and CDR2 YYREEE (reference sequence). CDR3 bases: TGTGCCAGCAGCTTGAGATCGCTACCAGCCCGCGGCGAGCAGTACTTC. Its protein product is CASSLRSLPARGEQYF. The variable domain in full, completed from reference TRBV5-4 and TRBJ2-7, reads ETGVTQSPTHLIKTRGQQVTLRCSSQSGHNTVSWYQQALGQGPQFIFQYYREEENGRGNFPPRFSGLQFPNYSSELNVNALELDDSALYLCASSLRSLPARGEQYFGPGTRLTVT.

This clonotype was seen ten or more times. This rearrangement joins TRBV6-2 or TRBV6-3 to TRBJ2-5; 15 positions agree with TRBD2. The CDR3 is made up of 17 amino acids. The V and J ends lost 2 bases and 4 bases, in that order; junction bases with no gene match: 5. The germline gives CDR1 MNHEY, CDR2 SVGEGT. The CDR3 sequence: CASSYGPGLAGGETQYF. In DNA, the CDR3 is TGTGCCAGCAGTTACGGCCCGGGACTAGCGGGAGGAGAGACCCAGTACTTC.

This clonotype turned up a few times. The rearrangement joins TRBV19 to TRBJ1-5, with a tentative D call TRBD1 (6 bases). The germline V gene encodes CDR1 LNHDA and CDR2 SQIVND (reference sequence). The V gene lost 6 bases and the J gene lost 7 bases, with 10 bases spanning the gap. This CDR3 contains 12 residues. The CDR3, as DNA: TGTGCCAGTAGACAGGGCGAACAGCCCCAGCATTTT. This codes for CASRQGEQPQHF.

In this sample, this clonotype turned up many times. V usage is TRBV7-2 and J usage is TRBJ2-5, with 12 bases matching TRBD2. The CDR3 loop spans 15 amino acids. The germline CDR1 and CDR2 sequences are SGHTA and FQGNSA. J gave up 5 bases and V 7 bases, and 8 bases lay outside the gene matches. The CDR3 loop is CASTSRLAGVETQYF. CDR3 coding DNA: TGTGCCAGCACCTCACGACTAGCGGGAGTCGAGACCCAGTACTTC.

This clonotype has a count of ten or more. The chain recombines TRBV6-2 or TRBV6-3 with TRBJ2-7; 13 bases align to TRBD2. The CDR3 loop spans 16 amino acids. The V gene end was trimmed by 5 bases and the J gene end by 4 bases; junction bases not matched to a gene: 8. Germline CDR1 MNHEY, CDR2 SVGEGT. The CDR3 region has the DNA TGTGCCAGCAGTACTATGACTAGCGGGAGGAGGTACGAGCAGTACTTC. This translates into CASSTMTSGRRYEQYF.

This clonotype was counted ten times or more. V gene TRBV6-2 or TRBV6-3 combines with J gene TRBJ2-7; D not certain. V lost 2 bases and J 9 bases, leaving 8 bases between the germline ends. CDR3 length: 11 amino acids. Germline V CDR1 and CDR2: MNHEY, SVGEGT. CDR3 coding DNA: TGTGCCAGCAGTTACATCCCCGGGCAGTACTTC. It encodes CASSYIPGQYF.

This clonotype was seen repeatedly, ten times or more. This chain uses TRBV24-1 with TRBJ2-7; 9 bases are shared with TRBD2. Germline V gene sequence: CDR1 KGHDR, CDR2 SFDVKD. V dropped 4 bases and J dropped 6; count of bases not matched to a gene: 9. This CDR3 spans 15 amino acids. The CDR3 loop reads CATSEALAGVGEQYF. CDR3 coding DNA: TGTGCCACCAGTGAAGCCTTAGCGGGAGTGGGCGAGCAGTACTTC.

With respect to this clonotype: A much larger clone sits a single nucleotide away, making a read error possible. CDR3 nucleotide sequence: TGTGCCAGCAGCTCGGCCTTCGCAGATACGCAGTATTTT. Its translation is CASSSAFADTQYF. V and J are TRBV5-4 and TRBJ2-3; D gene unclear. Trimming shortened V by 3 bases and J by 4 bases, and 9 bases separated the two germline ends. CDR1 is SGHNT, CDR2 YYREEE, per germline (reference sequence). The CDR3 has 13 amino acids.